These 3 T cell receptor beta chains were all obtained from the same sample, sequenced in a study of blood T cell repertoires in COVID-19 (dated by TCRdb to the early 2020s). Libraries were made using the immunoSEQ multiplex PCR assay. In TCRdb, the immuneACCESS table is reduced to in-frame sequences with V and J assigned. These tables do not hold every clone; where another copy was compared, an unresolved V gene accounts for under half, and the others remain unexplained. This sample lists 350,000 or so clones; about 89% were detected once. Of the sample, under 11% falls within the top ten clones. Material: peripheral blood. The receptors derive from a woman aged 25 to 39 with COVID-19, enrolled during active disease.

V is TRBV7-2 and J is TRBJ2-3; TRBD2 matches at 7 bases. Germline-derived CDR1 and CDR2 are SGHTA and FQGNSA. V was clipped by 4 bases and J by 7 bases; unmatched bases: 14. The CDR3 runs 16 residues. CDR3 sequence: CASSSGREGRLHTQYF. CDR3 nucleotide sequence: TGTGCCAGCAGCTCAGGGAGGGAGGGCAGACTCCATACGCAGTATTTT.

The chain couples TRBV28 to TRBJ1-1, with D hard to call. The CDR3 sequence is 11 residues long. The germline gives CDR1 MDHEN, CDR2 SYDVKM. Trimming shortened V by 4 bases and J by 4 bases, and 4 bases separated the two germline ends. This CDR3 reads CASSSGTEAFF. The DNA for the CDR3 is TGTGCCAGCAGTTCCGGCACTGAAGCTTTCTTT. Drawing the rest from reference TRBV28 and TRBJ1-1, the complete variable domain is DVKVTQSSRYLVKRTGEKVFLECVQDMDHENMFWYRQDPGLGLRLIYFSYDVKMKEKGDIPEGYSVSREKKERFSLILESASTNQTSMYLCASSSGTEAFFGQGTRLTVV.

This chain uses TRBV5-1 with TRBJ2-5, with 10 bases aligning to TRBD1. V shed 0 bases and J 5 bases; nucleotides not matched to a gene: 4. CDR1 SGHRS and CDR2 YFSETQ come from the germline V gene. This CDR3 spans 15 amino acids. CDR3 DNA sequence: TGCGCCAGCAGCTTGGTAGGGACAGGGGTCGAGACCCAGTACTTC. Translated: CASSLVGTGVETQYF.